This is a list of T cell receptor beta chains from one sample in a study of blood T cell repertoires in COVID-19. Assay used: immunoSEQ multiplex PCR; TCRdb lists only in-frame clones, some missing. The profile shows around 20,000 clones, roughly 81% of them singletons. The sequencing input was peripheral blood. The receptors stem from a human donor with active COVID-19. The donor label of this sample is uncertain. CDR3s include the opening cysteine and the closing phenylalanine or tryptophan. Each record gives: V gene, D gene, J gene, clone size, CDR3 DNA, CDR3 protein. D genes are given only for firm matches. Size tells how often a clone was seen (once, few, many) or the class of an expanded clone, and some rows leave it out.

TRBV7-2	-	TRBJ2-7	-	TGTGCCAGCAGCTTAGGCGGGGCGAGCTCCTACGAGCAGTACTTC	CASSLGGASSYEQYF
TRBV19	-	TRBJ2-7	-	TGTGCCAGTAGCCAAATTGGAGGCTACGAGCAGTACTTC	CASSQIGGYEQYF
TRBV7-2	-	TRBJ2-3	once	TGTGCCAGCAGCTTAATGCTAGCTCAACCATTCAGGGATACGCAGTATTTT	CASSLMLAQPFRDTQYF
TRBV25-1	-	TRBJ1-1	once	TGTGCCAGCAGTGGAGCCCTAGGCACTGAAGCTTTCTTT	CASSGALGTEAFF
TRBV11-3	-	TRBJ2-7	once	TGTGCCAGCAGCTTAGGAGGCGGTCCGCCCTACGAGCAGTACTTC	CASSLGGGPPYEQYF
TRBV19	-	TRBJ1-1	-	TGTGCCAGTAGATCAGACAGTACCGGCACTGAAGCTTTCTTT	CASRSDSTGTEAFF
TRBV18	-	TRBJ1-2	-	TGTGCCAGCTCGCAGGACACAAGCTCCTATGGCTACACCTTC	CASSQDTSSYGYTF
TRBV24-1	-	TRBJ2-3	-	TGTGCCACCAGCCCCCAGGCAGGGCTTACAGATACGCAGTATTTT	CATSPQAGLTDTQYF
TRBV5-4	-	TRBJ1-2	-	TGTGCCAGCAGCTTGGATCGGGGGAATGGCTACACCTTC	CASSLDRGNGYTF
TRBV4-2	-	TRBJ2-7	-	TGTGCCAGCAGCCAAGTGGGCGAAGTGAGCTCCTACGAGCAGTACTTC	CASSQVGEVSSYEQYF
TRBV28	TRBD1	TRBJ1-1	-	TGTGCCAGCACCCACGGGCCGGGACAGGGGCCACCCTGGAACACTGAAGCTTTCTTT	CASTHGPGQGPPWNTEAFF
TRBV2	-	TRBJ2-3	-	TGTGCCAGCAGCTCGGTCAGGGTGATCGCCTACGGGGGTAGCACAGATACGCAGTATTTT	CASSSVRVIAYGGSTDTQYF
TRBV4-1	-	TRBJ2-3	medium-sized	TGCGCCAGCAGCCAAGATGCTGGCAGGGGTACAGATACGCAGTATTTT	CASSQDAGRGTDTQYF
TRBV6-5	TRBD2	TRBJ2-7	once	TGTGCCAGCAGTTACTCCGGGACTAGCGGGAGTAAGCAGTACTTC	CASSYSGTSGSKQYF
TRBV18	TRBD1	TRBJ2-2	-	TGTGCCAGCTCACCGAGACAGGGGAACACCGGGGAGCTGTTTTTT	CASSPRQGNTGELFF
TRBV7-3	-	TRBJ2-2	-	TGTGCCAGCAGCTTATACGACAGCGACGGTTCAACCGGGGAGCTGTTTTTT	CASSLYDSDGSTGELFF
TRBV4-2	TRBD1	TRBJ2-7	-	TGTGCCAGCAGCCAGGATACAGGGGGAGGCCCCTACGAGCAGTACTTC	CASSQDTGGGPYEQYF
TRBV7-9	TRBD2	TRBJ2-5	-	TGTGCCAGCAGCTTGACTAGCGGGGGGGCCGAGACCCAGTACTTC	CASSLTSGGAETQYF
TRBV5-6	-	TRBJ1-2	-	TGTGCCAGCAGCTTGGGTCGGGGGGCGAATGGCTACACCTTC	CASSLGRGANGYTF
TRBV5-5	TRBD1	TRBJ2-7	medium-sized	TGTGCCAGCAGCCTGGCCGGGACAGGGATCTACGAGCAGTACTTC	CASSLAGTGIYEQYF
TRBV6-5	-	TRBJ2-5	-	TGTGCCAGCAGATCGTACGGAGAGACCCAGTACTTC	CASRSYGETQYF
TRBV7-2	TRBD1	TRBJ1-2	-	TGTGCCAGCAGCAGTGTCCCGGGACAGCACCCCTATGGCTACACCTTC	CASSSVPGQHPYGYTF
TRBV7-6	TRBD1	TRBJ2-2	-	TGTGCCAGCAGCTTAGAGGGACAGAGGACCGGGGAGCTGTTTTTT	CASSLEGQRTGELFF
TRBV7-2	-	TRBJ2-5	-	TGTGCCAGCAGCTTAGGAGGCTTCAGGGTTCAAGAGACCCAGTACTTC	CASSLGGFRVQETQYF
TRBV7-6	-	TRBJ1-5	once	TGTGCCAGCAGCTTAGCAGAGGATCAGCCCCAGCATTTT	CASSLAEDQPQHF
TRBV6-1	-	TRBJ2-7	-	TGTGCCAGCAGTGTCGGACTGGTCCGTCTTAGCTCCTACGAGCAGTACTTC	CASSVGLVRLSSYEQYF
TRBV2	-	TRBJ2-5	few	TGTGCCAGCAGTAAAACAGGGTTTCGGGAGACCCAGTACTTC	CASSKTGFRETQYF
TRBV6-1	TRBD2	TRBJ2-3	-	TGTGCCAGCAGTGATACAGCGGGGGGGCCAGATACGCAGTATTTT	CASSDTAGGPDTQYF
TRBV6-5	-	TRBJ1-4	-	TGTGCCAGCAGATCCAGGGTTCCTAATGAAAAACTGTTTTTT	CASRSRVPNEKLFF
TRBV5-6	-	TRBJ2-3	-	TGTGCCAGTACCAGGGGTCTTAGCACAGATACGCAGTATTTT	CASTRGLSTDTQYF
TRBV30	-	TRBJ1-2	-	TGTGCCTGGAGTGTACATCTTATGGGGACAAAGGAAGGGTATGGCTACACCTTC	CAWSVHLMGTKEGYGYTF
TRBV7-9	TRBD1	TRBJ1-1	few	TGTGCCAGCAGCACCGGCCTGACAGGGTTGAACTGGATTGAAGCTTTCTTT	CASSTGLTGLNWIEAFF
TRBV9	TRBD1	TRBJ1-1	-	TGTGCCAGCAGCGCAACACAGGGGGGCACTGAAGCTTTCTTT	CASSATQGGTEAFF
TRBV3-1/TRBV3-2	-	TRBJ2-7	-	TGTGCCAGCAGCCAAGTCGGAGGCTACGAGCAGTACTTC	CASSQVGGYEQYF
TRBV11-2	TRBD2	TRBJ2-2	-	TGTGCCAGCAGCTTAGATACCAGGCTAGCGGCGGGGACCGGGGAGCTGTTTTTT	CASSLDTRLAAGTGELFF
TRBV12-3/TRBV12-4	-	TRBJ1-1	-	TGTGCCAGCAGTTTAGCCAGGGTTACTGAAGCTTTCTTT	CASSLARVTEAFF
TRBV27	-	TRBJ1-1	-	TGTGCCAGCAGGCAAGGACTGAAGAACACTGAAGCTTTCTTT	CASRQGLKNTEAFF
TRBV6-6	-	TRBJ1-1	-	TGTGCCAGCAGTCCCCTGGGAGGGAACACTGAAGCTTTCTTT	CASSPLGGNTEAFF
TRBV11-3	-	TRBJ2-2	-	TGTGCCAGCAGCTTAGGTGGGGGGGGGCCCACCGGGGAGCTGTTTTTT	CASSLGGGGPTGELFF
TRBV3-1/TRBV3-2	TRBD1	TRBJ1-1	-	TGTGCCAGCAGTTTTTCCGGGACAGGGGGCACTGAAGCTTTCTTT	CASSFSGTGGTEAFF
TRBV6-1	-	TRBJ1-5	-	TGTGCCAGCAGTGAAGGGAGCGGCGGACTTGAGGGGCCCCAGCATTTT	CASSEGSGGLEGPQHF
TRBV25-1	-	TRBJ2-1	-	TGTGCCAGCAGTGTTACAGGGAGGGGCTCCTACAATGAGCAGTTCTTC	CASSVTGRGSYNEQFF
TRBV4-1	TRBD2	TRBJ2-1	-	TGCGCCAGCAGCCCAGGACTAGCGGGGTCGGGTGGGCAGTTCTTC	CASSPGLAGSGGQFF
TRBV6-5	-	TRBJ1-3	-	TGTGCCAGCGGGGGGAGATCCTCTGGAAACACCATATATTTT	CASGGRSSGNTIYF
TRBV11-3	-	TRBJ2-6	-	TGTGCCAGCAGCTTCCGGACAGCTGGGGCCAACGTCCTGACTTTC	CASSFRTAGANVLTF
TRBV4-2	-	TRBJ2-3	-	TGTGCCAGCACGGACACTTACACAGATACGCAGTATTTT	CASTDTYTDTQYF
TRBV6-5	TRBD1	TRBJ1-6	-	TGTGCCAGCAGTTACTCGTTGGGACAGGGTAGTTCACCCCTCCACTTT	CASSYSLGQGSSPLHF